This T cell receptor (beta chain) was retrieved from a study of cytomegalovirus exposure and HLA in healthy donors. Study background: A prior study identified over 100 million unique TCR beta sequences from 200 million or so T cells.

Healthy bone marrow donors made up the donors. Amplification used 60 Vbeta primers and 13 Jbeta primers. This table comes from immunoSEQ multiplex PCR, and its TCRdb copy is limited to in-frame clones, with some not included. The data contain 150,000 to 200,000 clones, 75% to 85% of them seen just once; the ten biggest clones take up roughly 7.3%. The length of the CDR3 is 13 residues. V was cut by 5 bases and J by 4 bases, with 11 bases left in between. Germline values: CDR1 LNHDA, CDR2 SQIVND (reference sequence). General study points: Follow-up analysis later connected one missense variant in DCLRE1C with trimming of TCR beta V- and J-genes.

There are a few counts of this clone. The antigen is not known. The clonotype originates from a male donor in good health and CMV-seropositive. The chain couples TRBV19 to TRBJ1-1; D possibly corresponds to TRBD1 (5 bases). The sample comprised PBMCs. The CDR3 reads CASSEGRITEAFF. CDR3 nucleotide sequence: TGTGCCAGTAGTGAGGGGAGGATCACTGAAGCTTTCTTT.